This section outlines one TCR beta chain sequence together with its context. Trimming left V 11 bases short and J 8 bases short, with 19 bases between. This CDR3 is 13 amino acids long. CDR1 and CDR2 from the germline V gene are ENHRY and SYGVKD. Authors' methods: From reference gene primer amplification, estimates of nucleated cell counts were derived. TCRdb's copy holds only in-frame clones and misses some; the assay was immunoSEQ multiplex PCR. V and J calls and clone size follow that table, whereas D and trimming were derived from the DNA. This sample has about 140,000 clones, with about 86% found just once. This entry is derived from a study of blood T cell repertoires in COVID-19. In the study overall: The United States, Italy and Spain were the sources of the acute and convalescent COVID-19 samples. T cells, B-cell-depleted T cells, or PBMCs provided the cDNA or gDNA that served as material.

The sequencing input was peripheral blood. The source of this sequence is a human donor in a cohort sampled during active COVID-19. The genes are TRBV10-3 and TRBJ2-1; D is perhaps TRBD2 (5 bases). The CDR3 nucleotides read TGTGCCCTGCGGCTAGCCGCTTCGGATGAGCAGTTCTTC. Its protein is CALRLAASDEQFF.